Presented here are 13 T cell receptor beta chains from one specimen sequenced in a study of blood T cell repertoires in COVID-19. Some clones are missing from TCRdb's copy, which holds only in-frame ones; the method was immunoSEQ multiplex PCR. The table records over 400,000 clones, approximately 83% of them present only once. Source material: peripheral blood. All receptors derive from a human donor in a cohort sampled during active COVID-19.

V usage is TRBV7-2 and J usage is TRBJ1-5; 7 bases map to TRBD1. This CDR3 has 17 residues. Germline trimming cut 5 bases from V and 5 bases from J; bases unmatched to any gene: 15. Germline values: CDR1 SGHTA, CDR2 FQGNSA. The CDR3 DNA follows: TGTGCCAGCAGCACTAGGGTCCGACAGGGTAGGGATCAGCCCCAGCATTTT. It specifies CASSTRVRQGRDQPQHF.

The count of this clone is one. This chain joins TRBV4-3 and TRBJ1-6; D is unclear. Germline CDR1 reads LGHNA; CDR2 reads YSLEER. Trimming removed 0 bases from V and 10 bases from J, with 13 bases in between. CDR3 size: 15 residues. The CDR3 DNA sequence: TGCGCCAGCAGCCAAGAAGAGGGTTCCCACTCACCCCTCCACTTT. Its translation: CASSQEEGSHSPLHF.

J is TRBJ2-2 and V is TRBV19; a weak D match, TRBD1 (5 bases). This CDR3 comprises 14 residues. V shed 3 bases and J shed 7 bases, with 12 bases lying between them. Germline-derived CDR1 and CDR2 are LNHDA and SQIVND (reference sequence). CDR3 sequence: CASSISGLGGELFF. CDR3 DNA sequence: TGTGCCAGTAGTATCTCAGGGTTGGGCGGGGAGCTGTTTTTT.

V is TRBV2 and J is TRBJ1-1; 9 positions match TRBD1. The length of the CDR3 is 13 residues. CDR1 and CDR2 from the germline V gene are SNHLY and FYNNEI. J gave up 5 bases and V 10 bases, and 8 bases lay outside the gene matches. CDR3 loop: CANKRTGVTEAFF. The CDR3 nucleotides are TGTGCCAACAAAAGGACAGGGGTTACTGAAGCTTTCTTT.

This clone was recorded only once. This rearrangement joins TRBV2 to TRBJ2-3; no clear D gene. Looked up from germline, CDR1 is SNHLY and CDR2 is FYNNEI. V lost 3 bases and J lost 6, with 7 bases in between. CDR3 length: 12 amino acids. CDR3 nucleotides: TGTGCCAGCAGTGAGTCATCCGATACGCAGTATTTT. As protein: CASSESSDTQYF. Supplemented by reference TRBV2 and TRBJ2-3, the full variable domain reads EPEVTQTPSHQVTQMGQEVILRCVPISNHLYFYWYRQILGQKVEFLVSFYNNEISEKSEIFDDQFSVERPDGSNFTLKIRSTKLEDSAMYFCASSESSDTQYFGPGTRLTVL.

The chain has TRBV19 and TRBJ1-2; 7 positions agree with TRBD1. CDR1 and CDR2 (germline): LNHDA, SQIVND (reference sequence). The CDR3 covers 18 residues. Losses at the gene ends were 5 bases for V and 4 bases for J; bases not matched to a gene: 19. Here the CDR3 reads CASSPGGSQGDVGYGYTF. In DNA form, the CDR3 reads TGTGCCAGTAGTCCCGGGGGCTCCCAGGGGGACGTGGGCTATGGCTACACCTTC.

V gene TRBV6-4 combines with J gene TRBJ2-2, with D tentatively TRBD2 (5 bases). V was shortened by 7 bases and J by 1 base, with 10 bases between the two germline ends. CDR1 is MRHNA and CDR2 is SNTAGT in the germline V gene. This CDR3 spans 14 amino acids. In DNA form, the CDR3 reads TGTGCCAGCACTGAAAGCGGGAACACCGGGGAGCTGTTTTTT. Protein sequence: CASTESGNTGELFF.

The CDR3 region is CSVEIQANTEAFF. The CDR3, as DNA: TGCAGCGTTGAAATACAGGCGAACACTGAAGCTTTCTTT. The chain is built from TRBV29-1 and TRBJ1-1; D might be TRBD1 (5 bases). Germline lookup yields CDR1 SQVTM and CDR2 ANQGSEA. The germline V and J ends were trimmed by 2 bases and 1 base, with 8 bases remaining between them. CDR3 length equals 13 residues. The variable domain in full, with the rest retrieved from reference TRBV29-1 and TRBJ1-1, is SAVISQKPSRDICQRGTSLTIQCQVDSQVTMMFWYRQQPGQSLTLIATANQGSEATYESGFVIDKFPISRPNLTFSTLTVSNMSPEDSSIYLCSVEIQANTEAFFGQGTRLTVV.

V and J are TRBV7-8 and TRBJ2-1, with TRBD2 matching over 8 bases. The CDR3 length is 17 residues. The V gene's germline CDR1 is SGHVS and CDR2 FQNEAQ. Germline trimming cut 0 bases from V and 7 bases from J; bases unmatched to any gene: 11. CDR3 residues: CASSLALYGRGGNEQFF. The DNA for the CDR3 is TGTGCCAGCAGCTTAGCACTTTACGGGAGGGGAGGTAATGAGCAGTTCTTC.

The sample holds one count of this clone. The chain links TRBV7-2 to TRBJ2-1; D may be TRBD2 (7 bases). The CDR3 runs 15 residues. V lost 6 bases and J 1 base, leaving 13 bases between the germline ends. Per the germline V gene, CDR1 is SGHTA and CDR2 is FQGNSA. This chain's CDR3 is CASSGGGGSYNEQFF. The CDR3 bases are TGTGCCAGCAGTGGGGGCGGGGGTTCCTACAATGAGCAGTTCTTC.

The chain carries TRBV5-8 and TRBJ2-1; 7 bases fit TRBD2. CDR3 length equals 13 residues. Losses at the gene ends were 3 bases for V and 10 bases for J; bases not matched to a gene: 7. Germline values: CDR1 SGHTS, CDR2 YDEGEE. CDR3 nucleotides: TGTGCCAGCAGCTGGGGGGGTTCTAGGGAGCAGTTCTTC. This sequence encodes CASSWGGSREQFF.

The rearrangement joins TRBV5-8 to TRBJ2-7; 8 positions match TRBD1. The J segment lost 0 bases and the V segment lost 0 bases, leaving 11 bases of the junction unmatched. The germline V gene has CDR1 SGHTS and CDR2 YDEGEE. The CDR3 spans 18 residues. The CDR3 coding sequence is TGTGCCAGCAGCTTGGTGACGCTACAGGGGGGTATCTCCTACGAGCAGTACTTC. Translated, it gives CASSLVTLQGGISYEQYF.

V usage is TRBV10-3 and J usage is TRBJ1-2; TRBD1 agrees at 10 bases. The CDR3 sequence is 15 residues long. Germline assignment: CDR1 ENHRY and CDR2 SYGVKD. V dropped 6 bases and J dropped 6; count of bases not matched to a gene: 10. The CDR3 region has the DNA TGTGCCATCAGCGACAGGGGGCAAATGTTGGATGGCTACACCTTC. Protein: CAISDRGQMLDGYTF.